This T cell receptor beta chain was sequenced in a study of cytomegalovirus exposure and HLA in healthy donors (dated by TCRdb to about 2017). For the wider study: An earlier analysis of several hundred of the donors reported more than 250 Gb of sequence data and 117 million unique TCR beta sequences from roughly 180 million T cells. An early release that covered some 640 HLA-typed donors contained approximately 300 gigabases of sequencing data and 75 million to 100 million unique TCR sequences. Of the 398 genotyped donors, more than 75% were placed in the genetic ancestry cluster associated with self-reported Caucasian donors. The study aimed to test whether cataloging public T cell receptors could reveal signatures of past pathogen exposure. The T cell repertoires of 666 subjects were profiled by immunosequencing and related to cytomegalovirus serostatus. Besides the first cohort of roughly 640 subjects, a separate validation cohort made up of about 120 different subjects was used. To predict cytomegalovirus infection status, the study combined high-throughput TCR immunosequencing, statistical association of individual TCRs with disease status, and machine learning. A later analysis re-examined previously published TCR beta repertoires from roughly 650 donors and added high-resolution HLA genotyping to investigate patterns of TCR occurrence. In the later analysis, no new phenotypic data were used to find candidate immune exposures; instead, reliance was placed on TCR beta sequences and their occurrence across donors. An earlier analysis of several hundred of the donors applied high-throughput TCR beta sequencing to assess whether each TCR beta V gene segment acted as functional or pseudogenic. Donor age, sex, ethnicity and CMV serostatus were collected together with the repertoire data. A later genetic analysis used genome-wide SNP genotypes for 398 of the 666 donors, treating that subset as a discovery cohort. Every discovery cohort repertoire had been produced on one sequencing platform. Class I and class II HLA loci were covered by the typing at four-digit resolution. The number of typed donors differed by locus: 629-630 for A, B, C, DRB1 and DQB1; approximately 520 for DQA1; approximately 600 for DPA1; and around 490 for DPB1. Because of strong linkage in the cohort, 4 to 6 DR-DQ haplotypes were treated as single units for association and clustering. Across some 400 genotyped donors of the cohort, an average of approximately 220,000 unique TCR beta nucleotide sequences per donor were sequenced, and 15% to 20% of those sequences were non-productive.

Library preparation was by the immunoSEQ multiplex PCR assay. The multiplex PCR relied on a mix of 60 forward primers for TCR Vbeta segments and 13 reverse primers for TCR Jbeta segments. The CDR3 region of rearranged TCR beta genes was amplified from genomic DNA by a multiplex PCR assay. The amplified TCR beta libraries were sequenced on the Illumina HiSeq System as 87-base-pair reads. The authors' analysis ran thus. In a later analysis, some 80 million unique TCR beta chains were counted across the approximately 620 repertoires, and approximately 11 million of these chains were shared by at least two donors. Raw reads were error-corrected and collapsed into unique sequences with a nearest-neighbor algorithm that merged closely related sequences to remove PCR and sequencing errors. Alignment of CDR3 sequences to IMGT reference sequences was used to assign V, D and J gene segments. For a sequence to be retained, at least a six-nucleotide match to both a V gene segment and a J gene segment was required. Rearrangements were called productive when the CDR3 lacked stop codons and stayed in frame with V and J; all others were non-productive. CDR3 was defined according to IMGT convention as the region running from the second conserved V-encoded cysteine to the conserved J-encoded phenylalanine. Sequences without an unambiguous match to a single V gene segment were excluded from the earlier analysis of several hundred of the donors. An earlier analysis of 500 to 600 of the donors classified V segments as functional when productive rearrangements were above 56.7% and as segregating when the standard deviation between donors was above 5%. A statistical classification framework was built for diagnosing cytomegalovirus status from the catalog of TCR beta chain sequences. In a later analysis, TCR nucleotide sequences were compared against IMGT/GENE-DB human TR gene sequences so that V and J genes could be assigned. Using the TCRdist pipeline, a later analysis assigned CDR3 sequences along with most-parsimonious VDJ recombination scenarios. In a later analysis, each TCR beta chain was defined by its CDR3 amino acid sequence together with its V-gene family, and reads lacking a unique V-gene family were excluded. In a later analysis, 450 to 600 highly shared, low-generation-probability nucleotide sequences were removed to address suspected cross-contamination and a sequencing artifact. In a later analysis, a clonal expansion index was calculated for each public chain from normalized within-repertoire ranks of inferred template counts. In a later analysis, generation probabilities were computed with a VDJ recombination model fitted to out-of-frame rearrangements, and the resulting probabilities were checked against IGoR. A later analysis scored TCR-TCR, TCR-HLA and TCR-CMV co-occurrence with hypergeometric tests, applying a repertoire-size bias correction to TCR pairs. A later analysis estimated false discovery rates by permuting HLA or CMV assignments 20 times. In a later analysis, co-occurring TCRs were grouped with DBSCAN, and TCRdist sequence similarity was added when clustering was performed within HLA-allele-positive subsets. Repertoires with fewer than 30,000 or more than 120,000 public chains, plus five repertoires with anomalous nucleotide sharing, were excluded from co-occurrence clustering. This is the immuneACCESS table as TCRdb keeps it, with only in-frame sequences that have V and J called. A part of the clones is gone; compared with another copy, unresolved V genes explain less than half, and the rest is unexplained. V and J calls and clone size are as listed in that table; D and trimming were resolved from the DNA. Counted in this sample were approximately 160,000 clones; approximately 70% of them appeared once. The top ten constitute about 4.3% of the sample.

On this clone: Its antigen remains undetermined. It has no much larger one-base neighbor in the sample; base qualities were not kept.

In total, around 600 healthy bone marrow donors made up the cohort. All cohort members were sampled while nominally healthy, although unrecorded immune exposures were likely present. The donor tested CMV seropositive, placing the donor among the approximately 290 seropositive members of the cohort. Every donor gave a peripheral blood sample, and the peripheral blood mononuclear cells from that sample were used for TCR beta sequencing. The Qiagen DNeasy Blood Extraction Kit was used to extract genomic DNA from the blood cell samples. Beyond this particular receptor, the publication reports: Correlated functional status among segregating V segments might be attributable to linkage disequilibrium, but an unknown experimental factor could not be ruled out. According to a later analysis, parvovirus B19, influenza, CMV and Epstein-Barr virus appeared linked to several top co-occurrence clusters. In vitro tests confirmed that a few of the cytomegalovirus-associated TCR beta chains recognize cytomegalovirus antigens. Because HLA typing was unavailable for some donors at each locus, only the typed subset was used in association tests. The 87-base-pair reads could not distinguish some IMGT-functional V segments, including TRBV6-2 and TRBV6-3, so those segments were excluded. The only immune exposure information available for the cohort was CMV serostatus. In this cohort, only TCR beta chains were sequenced, and detectable features were limited by the absence of alpha or paired-chain data. V-gene and J-gene trimming of TCR beta chains was associated with a missense DCLRE1C variant in a later genetic analysis, and the association was replicated in an independent cohort. The presence/absence analyses assumed that sequencing depth was roughly uniform across donors, and that assumption may not be true. According to a later analysis, most CMV-associated TCR beta chains appeared to be HLA-restricted, and the HLA associations seemed to be driven largely by CMV exposure. When HLA alleles, especially DR and DQ, strongly co-occurred, TCR associations were difficult to assign to individual alleles. A further reported finding was that TCR beta sequences accurately predicted the HLA-A and HLA-B alleles for most subjects in the first cohort. The classifier was reported to diagnose cytomegalovirus status with high specificity and sensitivity in both the original and validation cohorts. At a false discovery rate of 0.05, a later analysis linked 16,951 TCR beta sequences to specific HLA alleles. A later analysis found that HLA-associated TCR beta chains were more clonally expanded and had lower generation probabilities than equally common non-associated chains. In an earlier analysis of roughly 560 of the donors, most TCR beta V segments were observed in productive rearrangements about 90% or about 30% of the time, broadly matching IMGT annotations. The authors suggested that the approach could potentially be generalized to other disease states and immunological phenotypes. Across donors, most TCR sequences were observed very rarely, whereas some public TCRs were present in many individuals. A group of highly shared sequence variants was considered likely to be a technical artifact of the sequencing pipeline. According to a later analysis, TCR association rates differed among HLA loci, with DRB1 alleles showing the most associated TCRs and HLA-C alleles showing the fewest. Because counts were too low, roughly 17 rarely observed V segments, including chromosome 9 orphons, were left out of the earlier analysis of approximately 580 of the donors. Compared with the approximately 670-donor mean, donors in an Asian-associated ancestry cluster had fewer N-insertions in productive TCRs, according to a later genetic analysis. A total of fewer than 200 TCR beta chains were listed by the study as associated with cytomegalovirus.

According to the germline V gene, CDR1 reads MNHEY and CDR2 reads SVGAGI. The CDR3, from cysteine to phenylalanine, totals 14 residues. Solely the CDR3 DNA is kept, with 42 bases framed from the first base. V is pruned by 6 bases and J by 7 bases, leaving 7 bases of the junction without a gene match. This chain is built from TRBV6-5 and TRBJ1-2; the central 11 bases match TRBD1. Sample: PBMCs. This receptor was identified in a man aged 18 to 30 in good health and CMV-seropositive. The DNA reads as follows: TGTGCCAGCAGAACCGGACAGGGGGCACGTGGCTACACCTTC. It is translated as CASRTGQGARGYTF.